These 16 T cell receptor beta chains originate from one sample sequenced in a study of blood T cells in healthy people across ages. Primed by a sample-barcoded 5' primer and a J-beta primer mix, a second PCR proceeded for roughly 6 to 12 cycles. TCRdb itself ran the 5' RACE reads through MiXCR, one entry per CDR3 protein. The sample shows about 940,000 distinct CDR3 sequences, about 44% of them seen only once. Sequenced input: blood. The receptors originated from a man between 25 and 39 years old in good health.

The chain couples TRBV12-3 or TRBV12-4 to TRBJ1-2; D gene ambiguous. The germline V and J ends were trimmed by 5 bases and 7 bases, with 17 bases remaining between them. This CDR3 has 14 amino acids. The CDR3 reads CASSPTSYGGGYTF. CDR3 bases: TGTGCCAGCAGTCCCACGAGCTACGGCGGTGGCTACACCTTC.

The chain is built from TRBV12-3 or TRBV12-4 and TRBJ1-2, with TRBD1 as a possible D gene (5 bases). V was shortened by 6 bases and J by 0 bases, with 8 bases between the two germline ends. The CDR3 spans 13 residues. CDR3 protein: CASRWGANYGYTF. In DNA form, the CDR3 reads TGTGCCAGCAGATGGGGGGCTAACTATGGCTACACCTTC.

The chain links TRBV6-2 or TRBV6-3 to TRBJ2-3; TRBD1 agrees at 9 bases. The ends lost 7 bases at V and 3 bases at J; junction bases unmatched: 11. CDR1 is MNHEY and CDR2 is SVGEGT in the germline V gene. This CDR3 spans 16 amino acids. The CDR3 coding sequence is TGTGCCAGCAAGACCGGGACAGGGATTTTTACAGATACGCAGTATTTT. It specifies CASKTGTGIFTDTQYF.

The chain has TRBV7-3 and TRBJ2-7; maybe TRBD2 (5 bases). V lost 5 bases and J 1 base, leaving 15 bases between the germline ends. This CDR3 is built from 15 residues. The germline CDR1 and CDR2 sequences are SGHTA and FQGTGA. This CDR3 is CASSQDSAPSYEQYF. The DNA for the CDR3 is TGTGCCAGCAGCCAGGACTCGGCCCCATCCTACGAGCAGTACTTC.

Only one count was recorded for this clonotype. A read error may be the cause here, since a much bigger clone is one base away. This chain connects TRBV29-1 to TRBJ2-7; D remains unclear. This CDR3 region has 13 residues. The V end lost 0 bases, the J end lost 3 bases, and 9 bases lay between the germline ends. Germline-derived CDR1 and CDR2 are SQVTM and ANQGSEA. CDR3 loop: CSVEERNGYEQYF. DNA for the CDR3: TGCAGCGTTGAAGAGCGCAACGGCTACGAGCAGTACTTC.

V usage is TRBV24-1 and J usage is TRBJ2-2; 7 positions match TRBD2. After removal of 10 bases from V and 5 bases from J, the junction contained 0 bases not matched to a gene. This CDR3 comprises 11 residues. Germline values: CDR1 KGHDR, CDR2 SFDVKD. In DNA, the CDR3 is TGTGCCACGGGGGGGACCGGGGAGCTGTTTTTT. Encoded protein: CATGGTGELFF.

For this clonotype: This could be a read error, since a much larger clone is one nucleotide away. CDR3: CASSGQERYNDQFF. The DNA of the CDR3 is TGTGCCAGCAGCGGACAGGAGCGCTACAATGATCAGTTCTTC. J is TRBJ2-1 and V is TRBV12-3 or TRBV12-4; 7 bases agree with TRBD1. The CDR3 runs 14 residues.

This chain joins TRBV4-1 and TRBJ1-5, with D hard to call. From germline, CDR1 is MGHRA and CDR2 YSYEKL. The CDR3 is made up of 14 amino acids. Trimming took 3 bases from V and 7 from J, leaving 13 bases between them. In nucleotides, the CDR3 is TGCGCCAGCAGCCAGGGAGTAGGGAGACAGCCCCAGCATTTT. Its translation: CASSQGVGRQPQHF.

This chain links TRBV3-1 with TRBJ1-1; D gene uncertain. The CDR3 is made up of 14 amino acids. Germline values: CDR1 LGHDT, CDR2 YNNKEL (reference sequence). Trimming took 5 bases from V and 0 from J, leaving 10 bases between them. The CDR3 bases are TGTGCCAGCAGCTCTAGCGTCCTGAACACTGAAGCTTTCTTT. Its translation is CASSSSVLNTEAFF.

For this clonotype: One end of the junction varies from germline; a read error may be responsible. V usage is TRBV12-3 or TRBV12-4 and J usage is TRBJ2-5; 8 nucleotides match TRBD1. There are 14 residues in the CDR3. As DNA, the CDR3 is TGTGCCAGCAGTGCAGCAGGGGGCGGGAAGACTCAGTACTTC. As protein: CASSAAGGGKTQYF.

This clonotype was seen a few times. The CDR3 DNA reads as TGCAGCTCCACCCAAGCGGGGGGACGCACAGATACGCAGTATTTT. Translating it yields CSSTQAGGRTDTQYF. The J gene is TRBJ2-3, the V gene TRBV29-1; the match to TRBD2 covers 9 bases. Germline V gene data show CDR1 as SQVTM and CDR2 as ANQGSEA. J gave up 1 base and V 8 bases, and 10 bases lay outside the gene matches. The CDR3 spans 15 residues.

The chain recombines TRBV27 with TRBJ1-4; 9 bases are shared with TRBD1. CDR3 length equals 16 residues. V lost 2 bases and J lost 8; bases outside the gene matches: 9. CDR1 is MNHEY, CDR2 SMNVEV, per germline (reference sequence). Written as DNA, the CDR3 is TGTGCCAGCAGTTTACGGTCGGGACAGGGCGGAGAAAAACTGTTTTTT. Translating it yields CASSLRSGQGGEKLFF.

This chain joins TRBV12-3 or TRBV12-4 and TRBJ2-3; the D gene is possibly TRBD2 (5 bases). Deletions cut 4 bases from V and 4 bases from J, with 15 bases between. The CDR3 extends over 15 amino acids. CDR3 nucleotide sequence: TGTGCCAGCAGTTCGGGATGCGGGCAACCAGATACGCAGTATTTT. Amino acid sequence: CASSSGCGQPDTQYF.

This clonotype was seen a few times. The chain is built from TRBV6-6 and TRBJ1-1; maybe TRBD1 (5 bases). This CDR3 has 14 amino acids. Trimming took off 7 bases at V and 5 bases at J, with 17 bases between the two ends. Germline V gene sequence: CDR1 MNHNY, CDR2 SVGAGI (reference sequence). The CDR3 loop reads CASIIGGGKTEAFF. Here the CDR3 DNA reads TGTGCCAGCATTATCGGGGGGGGAAAGACTGAAGCTTTCTTT.

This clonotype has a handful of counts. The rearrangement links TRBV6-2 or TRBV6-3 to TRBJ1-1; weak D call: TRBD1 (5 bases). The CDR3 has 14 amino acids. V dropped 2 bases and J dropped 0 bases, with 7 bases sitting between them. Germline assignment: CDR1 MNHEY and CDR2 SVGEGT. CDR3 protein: CASSYDSLNTEAFF. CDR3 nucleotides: TGTGCCAGCAGTTACGACAGCCTGAACACTGAAGCTTTCTTT.

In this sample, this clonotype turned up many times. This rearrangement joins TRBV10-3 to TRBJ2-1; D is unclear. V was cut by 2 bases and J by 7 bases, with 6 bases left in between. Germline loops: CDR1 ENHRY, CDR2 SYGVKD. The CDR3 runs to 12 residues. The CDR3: CAISETLNEQFF. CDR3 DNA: TGTGCCATCAGTGAGACCTTAAATGAGCAGTTCTTC.